The 29 T cell receptor beta chains listed next were all sequenced from one sample in a study of T cell clonotyping in hematopoietic cell transplantation. Here immunoSEQ multiplex PCR was the method, and the copy in TCRdb shows in-frame clones only, minus some. The table has about 9,400 clones, around 79% seen once. The specimen was PBMCs, collected 180 days after allogeneic stem cell transplant. Receptors originate from a male patient in his thirties or forties who had an allogeneic stem cell transplant from a related donor, so the T cells may come from the graft donor. Some clones in this sample may be carry-over from other donors' samples.

V usage is TRBV7-9 and J usage is TRBJ2-7, with D perhaps TRBD2 (6 bases). The CDR3 has 14 residues. Trimming cost V 3 bases and J 3 bases, with 12 bases left between them. CDR1 is SEHNR and CDR2 is FQNEAQ in the germline V gene (reference sequence). CDR3 in DNA: TGTGCCAGCAGCTTTTCAGGGACTTTCTACGAGCAGTACTTC. This codes for CASSFSGTFYEQYF.

This clone was observed a single time. The genes are TRBV30 and TRBJ1-2; D gene uncertain. This CDR3 spans 12 amino acids. V lost 8 bases, J lost 3 bases, and 13 bases lay in between. Germline assignment: CDR1 GTSNPN and CDR2 SVGIG (reference sequence). The CDR3 is CAGERVYYGYTF. DNA of the CDR3: TGTGCCGGGGAGCGGGTTTACTATGGCTACACCTTC.

The CDR3 DNA reads TGCAGCGTTGCCGTGTGGCATAATGAAAAACTGTTTTTT. Its protein product is CSVAVWHNEKLFF. The rearrangement links TRBV29-1 to TRBJ1-4; unclear D gene. CDR1 and CDR2 from the germline V gene are SQVTM and ANQGSEA. CDR3 length equals 13 residues. V dropped 4 bases and J dropped 4 bases, with 10 bases sitting between them.

This chain joins TRBV2 and TRBJ2-1; TRBD1 agrees at 7 bases. The trim removed 4 bases at V and 3 bases at J, leaving 6 bases unmatched. This CDR3 region has 15 residues. Germline V gene lookup returns CDR1 SNHLY and CDR2 FYNNEI. CDR3 bases: TGTGCCAGCAGTGGGGGACAGTTAGTCTACAATGAGCAGTTCTTC. This sequence encodes CASSGGQLVYNEQFF.

The chain combines TRBV18 with TRBJ2-5; maybe TRBD1 (6 bases). V lost 2 bases to trimming and J lost 0 bases, with 10 bases between them. The CDR3 is 15 residues long. CDR1 and CDR2 from the germline V gene are KGHSH and LQKENI. CDR3 residues: CASSPNRVNQETQYF. DNA of the CDR3: TGTGCCAGCTCACCAAACAGGGTAAACCAAGAGACCCAGTACTTC.

This sequence joins TRBV28 and TRBJ2-2, with 9 bases matching TRBD1. Trimming removed 4 bases from V and 3 bases from J; junction bases left unmatched: 6. This CDR3 region has 16 residues. Germline CDR1 is MDHEN and CDR2 is SYDVKM. The CDR3 DNA reads as TGTGCCAGCAGTTCTATGGACAGGGGCGACACCGGGGAGCTGTTTTTT. Its protein is CASSSMDRGDTGELFF.

CDR3 DNA sequence: TGTGCCAGCAGCCAAGTCAGAATGAACACCGGGGAGCTGTTTTTT. Translated, it gives CASSQVRMNTGELFF. The genes are TRBV14 and TRBJ2-2; the D is unclear. The CDR3 has 15 amino acids. Trimming shortened V by 1 base and J by 1 base, and 7 bases separated the two germline ends. The germline V gene has CDR1 SGHDN and CDR2 FVKESK.

The chain uses TRBV5-1 and TRBJ2-1; unclear D gene. CDR1 and CDR2 (germline): SGHRS, YFSETQ. Between the trimmed V and J ends, which lost 0 bases and 8 bases, there was a span of 15 bases. The CDR3 runs to 15 residues. CDR3 sequence (DNA): TGCGCCAGCAGCTTGGGGACGCGCCCCCAAGATGAGCAGTTCTTC. Protein: CASSLGTRPQDEQFF.

J is TRBJ2-7 and V is TRBV2; TRBD2 might be the D (6 bases). V was shortened by 8 bases and J by 7 bases, with 18 bases between the two germline ends. CDR3 length: 13 residues. CDR1 is SNHLY, CDR2 FYNNEI, per germline. The CDR3, as DNA: TGTGCCAGCGGAGGGACCTCTACGAAAGAGCAGTACTTC. The encoded protein is CASGGTSTKEQYF.

This chain connects TRBV6-1 to TRBJ1-2; D gene unclear. This CDR3 contains 10 residues. V lost 4 bases to trimming and J lost 5 bases, with 2 bases between them. Germline V gene lookup returns CDR1 MNHNS and CDR2 SASEGT. In nucleotides, the CDR3 is TGTGCCAGCAGTGCTTATGGCTACACCTTC. It is translated as CASSAYGYTF.

The rearrangement links TRBV20-1 to TRBJ2-7, with a possible D match to TRBD1 (6 bases). V dropped 6 bases and J dropped 2 bases, with 8 bases sitting between them. CDR3 length: 11 residues. Germline V CDR1 and CDR2: DFQATT, SNEGSKA (reference sequence). In DNA form, the CDR3 reads TGCAGTGCCCGACAGGCCTACGAGCAGTACTTC. It codes for CSARQAYEQYF.

V is TRBV10-3 and J is TRBJ2-7, with D uncertain. The CDR3 loop spans 12 amino acids. Between the trimmed V and J ends, which lost 8 bases and 2 bases, there was a span of 10 bases. Germline lookup yields CDR1 ENHRY and CDR2 SYGVKD. DNA for the CDR3: TGTGCCATCGGTCAGGTCCCCTACGAGCAGTACTTC. Encoded protein: CAIGQVPYEQYF.

This chain links TRBV4-1 with TRBJ2-7; maybe TRBD1 (6 bases). Germline CDR1 reads MGHRA; CDR2 reads YSYEKL. The CDR3 has 16 residues. V shed 0 bases and J shed 1 base, with 13 bases lying between them. CDR3 nucleotide sequence: TGCGCCAGCAGCCAAGAGGGTCTCAGGGGTTCCTACGAGCAGTACTTC. This gives the protein CASSQEGLRGSYEQYF.

The rearrangement links TRBV7-3 to TRBJ2-3; 12 nucleotides align to TRBD2. The germline V gene encodes CDR1 SGHTA and CDR2 FQGTGA. This CDR3 region has 15 residues. Trimming cost V 4 bases and J 6 bases; bases outside gene matches: 5. CDR3 bases: TGTGCCAGCAGCTCGCTCGGACTAGCGGGGGATACGCAGTATTTT. This translates into CASSSLGLAGDTQYF. Full variable domain (rest looked up from reference TRBV7-3 and TRBJ2-3): GAGVSQTPSNKVTEKGKYVELRCDPISGHTALYWYRQSLGQGPEFLIYFQGTGAADDSGLPNDRFFAVRPEGSVSTLKIQRTERGDSAVYLCASSSLGLAGDTQYFGPGTRLTVL.

The DNA for the CDR3 is TGCGCCAGCAGCCTCTGGACTAGCGGGGGGACCGGGGAGCTGTTTTTT. It translates to CASSLWTSGGTGELFF. The chain combines TRBV5-1 with TRBJ2-2, with 14 bases matching TRBD2. The CDR3 has 16 residues. V shed 4 bases, J shed 5 bases, and the junction held 4 bases outside the gene matches. Germline V gene sequence: CDR1 SGHRS, CDR2 YFSETQ.

This clone has just a few counts. The chain uses TRBV19 and TRBJ1-1, with a possible D match to TRBD1 (5 bases). The CDR3 totals 13 residues. Trimming left V 4 bases short and J 1 base short, with 7 bases between. In germline, CDR1 is LNHDA, CDR2 SQIVND (reference sequence). The CDR3 here is CASSTTGNTEAFF. The CDR3 nucleotides are TGTGCCAGTAGTACCACAGGGAACACTGAAGCTTTCTTT.

The J gene is TRBJ2-7, the V gene TRBV5-1, with 10 bases lining up with TRBD2. Germline loops: CDR1 SGHRS, CDR2 YFSETQ. The CDR3 loop spans 16 amino acids. J was trimmed by 3 bases and V by 3 bases; bases with no gene match: 9. This chain's CDR3 is CASSSTAGGHLYEQYF. The DNA for the CDR3 is TGCGCCAGCAGCTCCACAGCGGGGGGGCATCTCTACGAGCAGTACTTC.

CDR3 sequence: CASSVTGGGVEYGYTF. The CDR3 coding sequence is TGTGCCAGCAGCGTAACTGGGGGGGGCGTGGAGTATGGCTACACCTTC. V is TRBV7-9 and J is TRBJ1-2, with D possibly TRBD1 on 6 matching bases. V lost 5 bases to trimming and J lost 5 bases, with 21 bases between them. Germline values: CDR1 SEHNR, CDR2 FQNEAQ (reference sequence). This CDR3 is built from 16 residues. Using reference TRBV7-9 and TRBJ1-2 for the parts outside the CDR3, the full variable domain is DTGVSQNPRHKITKRGQNVTFRCDPISEHNRLYWYRQTLGQGPEFLTYFQNEAQLEKSRLLSDRFSAERPKGSFSTLEIQRTEQGDSAMYLCASSVTGGGVEYGYTFGSGTRLTVV.

In its sample, this clone was seen a few times. This sequence joins TRBV11-1 and TRBJ2-3; TRBD2 might be the D (5 bases). The CDR3 consists of 16 residues. CDR1 and CDR2 from the germline V gene are SGHAT and FQDESV (reference sequence). V was clipped by 5 bases and J by 0 bases, with 15 bases between them. CDR3 sequence: CASSRGETKSTDTQYF. The CDR3 DNA sequence: TGTGCCAGCAGCCGAGGTGAGACTAAAAGCACAGATACGCAGTATTTT.

This clone was seen just once. The J gene is TRBJ2-3, the V gene TRBV7-8, with a tentative D call TRBD2 (7 bases). The length of the CDR3 is 15 residues. V was shortened by 3 bases and J by 0 bases, with 10 bases between the two germline ends. Germline V gene data show CDR1 as SGHVS and CDR2 as FQNEAQ. The CDR3 is CASSFRGASTDTQYF. CDR3 sequence (DNA): TGTGCCAGCAGCTTCCGGGGGGCGAGCACAGATACGCAGTATTTT.

CDR3 residues: CASSGDRYSNQPQHF. CDR3 DNA sequence: TGCGCCAGCTCGGGAGACCGATATAGCAATCAGCCCCAGCATTTT. The chain carries TRBV4-3 and TRBJ1-5; D remains unclear. Germline V gene data show CDR1 as LGHNA and CDR2 as YSLEER. Trimming left V 8 bases short and J 0 bases short, with 14 bases between. This CDR3 contains 15 residues.

This chain uses TRBV7-6 with TRBJ1-6, with D perhaps matching TRBD1 (6 bases). CDR1 SGHVS and CDR2 FNYEAQ come from the germline V gene. The CDR3 is made up of 15 amino acids. The V end lost 5 bases, the J end lost 7 bases, and 15 bases lay between the germline ends. CDR3 loop: CASSTGTDRNSPLHF. CDR3 DNA sequence: TGTGCCAGCAGCACGGGGACGGACAGAAATTCACCCCTCCACTTT.

The V gene is TRBV30, the J gene TRBJ1-5, with 8 positions matching TRBD1. The CDR3 loop spans 14 amino acids. Germline CDR1 reads GTSNPN; CDR2 reads SVGIG (reference sequence). Trimming at V came to 2 bases and at J to 5 bases, leaving 5 bases not matched to a gene. CDR3 residues: CAWSSGQGDQPQHF. CDR3 bases: TGTGCCTGGAGTAGCGGACAGGGAGATCAGCCCCAGCATTTT.

This clone was counted only a few times. Germline and junction disagree at one end, which may indicate a read error. The J gene is TRBJ2-3, the V gene TRBV7-7; D might be TRBD1 or TRBD2, each matching 6 bases. Germline-derived CDR1 and CDR2 are SSHAT and FNYEAQ (reference sequence). The CDR3 is 19 amino acids. As DNA, the CDR3 is TGTGCTAGCAGCTTAGAATCCAGGGGCCGGGGGACTGCCACCGATACGCAGTATTTT. Protein product: CASSLESRGRGTATDTQYF.

This clone was counted only a few times. The gene calls are TRBV7-9 and TRBJ2-1; TRBD2 agrees at 12 bases. CDR3 length: 16 amino acids. Per the germline V gene, CDR1 is SEHNR and CDR2 is FQNEAQ (reference sequence). Trimming took 1 base from V and 8 from J; bases not matched to a gene: 6. CDR3 amino acids: CASSLVEASGRDEQFF. The DNA for the CDR3 is TGTGCCAGCAGCTTAGTGGAAGCTAGCGGGAGGGATGAGCAGTTCTTC. The full variable domain, its missing parts supplied by reference TRBV7-9 and TRBJ2-1, is DTGVSQNPRHKITKRGQNVTFRCDPISEHNRLYWYRQTLGQGPEFLTYFQNEAQLEKSRLLSDRFSAERPKGSFSTLEIQRTEQGDSAMYLCASSLVEASGRDEQFFGPGTRLTVL.

The chain couples TRBV5-8 to TRBJ2-1, with D unresolved. Germline CDR1 and CDR2: SGHTS and YDEGEE. V was clipped by 6 bases and J by 0 bases, with 7 bases between them. CDR3 length: 13 amino acids. CDR3 sequence reads: CASTRSSYNEQFF. The DNA of the CDR3 is TGTGCCAGCACCCGAAGCTCCTACAATGAGCAGTTCTTC.

The gene calls are TRBV6-5 and TRBJ1-1, with 8 nucleotides matching TRBD1. The CDR3 is 13 residues long. J was trimmed by 8 bases and V by 7 bases; bases with no gene match: 9. CDR1 MNHEY and CDR2 SVGAGI come from the germline V gene. CDR3 amino acids: CASKATGQAEAFF. The CDR3 DNA follows: TGTGCCAGCAAGGCGACGGGACAGGCAGAAGCTTTCTTT.

The chain couples TRBV5-1 to TRBJ1-1; no firm D call. CDR1 SGHRS and CDR2 YFSETQ come from the germline V gene. Between the trimmed V and J ends, which lost 4 bases and 0 bases, there was a span of 16 bases. The CDR3 has 16 residues. CDR3 residues: CASSKSVTSMNTEAFF. CDR3 nucleotide sequence: TGCGCCAGCAGCAAATCCGTGACTTCTATGAACACTGAAGCTTTCTTT.

This clone was observed once. The V call is TRBV29-1, the J call TRBJ2-5; D possibly corresponds to TRBD2 (6 bases). From germline, CDR1 is SQVTM and CDR2 ANQGSEA. This CDR3 spans 12 amino acids. V lost 4 bases and J 0 bases, leaving 6 bases between the germline ends. The CDR3 DNA sequence: TGCAGCGTTGGACTAGACCAAGAGACCCAGTACTTC. Translated, it gives CSVGLDQETQYF.